A selection of T cell receptor beta chains follows, all from one sample in a study of T-cell memory formation after mild COVID-19. TCRdb recomputed calls from the 5' RACE reads with MiXCR, one row per CDR3 protein. The sample records around 430,000 distinct CDR3 sequences, roughly 15% being singletons. The source material was PBMCs or a T cell subset sorted from them (not recorded which). The receptors here all came from a man younger than 30 who had mild COVID-19 (a few samples of this study predate the infection). Cell type and time point are not known. Both conserved end residues are part of each CDR3. D genes are given only for firm matches. Expanded clones get a size class; other rows say once, few or many, or leave the size out.

abundance: .
j_gene: TRBJ1-2
d_gene: .
v_gene: TRBV28
CDR3aa: CASSSQFYGYTF
CDR3nt: TGTGCCAGCAGTTCACAGTTTTATGGCTACACCTTC

abundance: many
j_gene: TRBJ1-1
d_gene: .
v_gene: TRBV12-3/TRBV12-4
CDR3aa: CASSFGSEAFF
CDR3nt: TGTGCCAGCAGTTTTGGGTCTGAAGCTTTCTTT

abundance: few
j_gene: TRBJ2-1
d_gene: .
v_gene: TRBV6-2/TRBV6-3
CDR3aa: CASSAPGRGRYNEQFF
CDR3nt: TGTGCCAGCAGCGCCCCCGGGCGGGGCCGGTACAATGAGCAGTTCTTC

abundance: few
j_gene: TRBJ1-1
d_gene: .
v_gene: TRBV7-9
CDR3aa: CASSFTVDSNTEAFF
CDR3nt: TGTGCCAGCAGCTTCACGGTCGATTCGAACACTGAAGCTTTCTTT

abundance: few
j_gene: TRBJ2-4
d_gene: .
v_gene: TRBV20-1
CDR3aa: CSALLQGAKNIQYF
CDR3nt: TGCAGTGCTTTATTACAGGGTGCCAAAAACATTCAGTACTTC

abundance: few
j_gene: TRBJ2-1
d_gene: TRBD2
v_gene: TRBV5-1
CDR3aa: CASSLYSGGAPYNEQFF
CDR3nt: TGCGCCAGCAGCTTGTATAGCGGGGGGGCCCCCTACAATGAGCAGTTCTTC

abundance: few
j_gene: TRBJ1-1
d_gene: .
v_gene: TRBV18
CDR3aa: CASSPRGGATEAFF
CDR3nt: TGTGCCAGCTCACCGCGAGGGGGGGCGACTGAAGCTTTCTTT

abundance: .
j_gene: TRBJ1-1
d_gene: .
v_gene: TRBV6-2/TRBV6-3
CDR3aa: CASSRTGGGMNTEAFF
CDR3nt: TGTGCCAGCAGCAGAACTGGGGGGGGCATGAACACTGAAGCTTTCTTT

abundance: .
j_gene: TRBJ1-2
d_gene: TRBD1
v_gene: TRBV6-2/TRBV6-3
CDR3aa: CASSSTGNAYGYTF
CDR3nt: TGTGCCAGCAGTTCGACAGGGAATGCCTATGGCTACACCTTC

abundance: few
j_gene: TRBJ2-2
d_gene: .
v_gene: TRBV24-1
CDR3aa: CATSDPGQAGSGELFF
CDR3nt: TGTGCCACCAGTGACCCCGGACAGGCGGGGTCCGGGGAGCTGTTTTTT

abundance: many
j_gene: TRBJ2-7
d_gene: TRBD2
v_gene: TRBV20-1
CDR3aa: CSARGGGRSYEQYF
CDR3nt: TGCAGTGCTAGGGGCGGGGGGCGATCCTACGAGCAGTACTTC

abundance: .
j_gene: TRBJ2-1
d_gene: .
v_gene: TRBV7-2
CDR3aa: CASSSGIGGVEQFF
CDR3nt: TGTGCCAGCAGCTCCGGCATCGGGGGCGTTGAGCAGTTCTTC

abundance: .
j_gene: TRBJ1-2
d_gene: .
v_gene: TRBV12-3/TRBV12-4
CDR3aa: CASSFYREMYGYTF
CDR3nt: TGTGCCAGCAGTTTTTACAGGGAGATGTATGGCTACACCTTC

abundance: few
j_gene: TRBJ2-7
d_gene: .
v_gene: TRBV20-1
CDR3aa: CSARLWTGEQYF
CDR3nt: TGCAGTGCTAGACTATGGACGGGGGAGCAGTACTTC

abundance: few
j_gene: TRBJ2-3
d_gene: .
v_gene: TRBV5-1
CDR3aa: CASSPGLEGTDTQYF
CDR3nt: TGCGCCAGCAGCCCAGGCCTCGAGGGCACAGATACGCAGTATTTT

abundance: few
j_gene: TRBJ2-2
d_gene: .
v_gene: TRBV11-2
CDR3aa: CASSLGVSGVHRELFF
CDR3nt: TGTGCCAGCAGCTTAGGAGTTTCGGGGGTACACCGGGAGCTGTTTTTT

abundance: .
j_gene: TRBJ2-3
d_gene: .
v_gene: TRBV12-3/TRBV12-4
CDR3aa: CASTSSPPTDTQYF
CDR3nt: TGTGCCAGCACCTCCAGCCCCCCGACAGATACGCAGTATTTT

abundance: few
j_gene: TRBJ2-3
d_gene: .
v_gene: TRBV7-9
CDR3aa: CASSYPTGRGTDTQYF
CDR3nt: TGTGCCAGCAGCTACCCCACAGGGCGAGGCACAGATACGCAGTATTTT

abundance: .
j_gene: TRBJ2-1
d_gene: .
v_gene: TRBV9
CDR3aa: CASSVGANTLNEQFF
CDR3nt: TGTGCCAGCAGCGTAGGGGCAAACACCTTGAATGAGCAGTTCTTC

abundance: few
j_gene: TRBJ1-2
d_gene: .
v_gene: TRBV6-2/TRBV6-3
CDR3aa: CASSYAAENYGYTF
CDR3nt: TGTGCCAGCAGTTACGCAGCGGAGAACTATGGCTACACCTTC

abundance: .
j_gene: TRBJ2-7
d_gene: .
v_gene: TRBV6-5
CDR3aa: CASRAVRLAYEQYF
CDR3nt: TGTGCCAGCAGAGCGGTCCGGTTAGCCTACGAGCAGTACTTC

abundance: .
j_gene: TRBJ2-4
d_gene: .
v_gene: TRBV20-1
CDR3aa: CSAREQVKNIQYF
CDR3nt: TGCAGTGCTAGAGAACAGGTGAAAAACATTCAGTACTTC

abundance: .
j_gene: TRBJ2-4
d_gene: .
v_gene: TRBV15
CDR3aa: CATRASQGQAKNIQYF
CDR3nt: TGTGCCACCAGAGCGAGTCAGGGGCAGGCCAAAAACATTCAGTACTTC